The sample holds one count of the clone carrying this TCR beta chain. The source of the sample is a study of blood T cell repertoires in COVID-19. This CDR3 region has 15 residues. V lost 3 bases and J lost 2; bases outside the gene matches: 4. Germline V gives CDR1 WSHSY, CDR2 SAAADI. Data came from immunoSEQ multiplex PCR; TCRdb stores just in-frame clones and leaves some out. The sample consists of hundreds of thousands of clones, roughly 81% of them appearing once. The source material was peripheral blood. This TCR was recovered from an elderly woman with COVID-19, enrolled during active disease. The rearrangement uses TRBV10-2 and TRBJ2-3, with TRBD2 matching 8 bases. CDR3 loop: CASSEEAGDTDTQYF. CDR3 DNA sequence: TGCGCCAGCAGTGAAGAAGCGGGGGACACAGATACGCAGTATTTT.